The source of this T cell receptor (beta chain) is a study of human T cells and chemical hapten exposure. At the level of the study: The variation in per-sample TCR yields arose mainly from small differences in pooled library volumes.

TCRdb used MiXCR to reprocess the RACE reads, holding one entry per CDR3 protein. The sample lists roughly 75,000 distinct CDR3 sequences; about 9.2% were seen once. There are a few counts of this clonotype. The germline CDR1 and CDR2 sequences are SGHRS and YFSETQ. CDR3 length equals 14 residues. Trimming cost V 5 bases and J 4 bases, with 15 bases left between them. Time point reported: healthy volunteer bleed at 6 weeks. Whole blood, unfractionated, served as the material for total RNA extraction. The sample was whole blood. The sequence derives from a female donor in good health. Some clones in this sample may be carry-over from other donors' samples. This sequence joins TRBV5-1 and TRBJ1-1; D might be TRBD1 (6 bases). As DNA, the CDR3 is TGCGCCAGCAGTTCCCAGGGGCATGGCACTGAAGCTTTCTTT. Amino acids: CASSSQGHGTEAFF.